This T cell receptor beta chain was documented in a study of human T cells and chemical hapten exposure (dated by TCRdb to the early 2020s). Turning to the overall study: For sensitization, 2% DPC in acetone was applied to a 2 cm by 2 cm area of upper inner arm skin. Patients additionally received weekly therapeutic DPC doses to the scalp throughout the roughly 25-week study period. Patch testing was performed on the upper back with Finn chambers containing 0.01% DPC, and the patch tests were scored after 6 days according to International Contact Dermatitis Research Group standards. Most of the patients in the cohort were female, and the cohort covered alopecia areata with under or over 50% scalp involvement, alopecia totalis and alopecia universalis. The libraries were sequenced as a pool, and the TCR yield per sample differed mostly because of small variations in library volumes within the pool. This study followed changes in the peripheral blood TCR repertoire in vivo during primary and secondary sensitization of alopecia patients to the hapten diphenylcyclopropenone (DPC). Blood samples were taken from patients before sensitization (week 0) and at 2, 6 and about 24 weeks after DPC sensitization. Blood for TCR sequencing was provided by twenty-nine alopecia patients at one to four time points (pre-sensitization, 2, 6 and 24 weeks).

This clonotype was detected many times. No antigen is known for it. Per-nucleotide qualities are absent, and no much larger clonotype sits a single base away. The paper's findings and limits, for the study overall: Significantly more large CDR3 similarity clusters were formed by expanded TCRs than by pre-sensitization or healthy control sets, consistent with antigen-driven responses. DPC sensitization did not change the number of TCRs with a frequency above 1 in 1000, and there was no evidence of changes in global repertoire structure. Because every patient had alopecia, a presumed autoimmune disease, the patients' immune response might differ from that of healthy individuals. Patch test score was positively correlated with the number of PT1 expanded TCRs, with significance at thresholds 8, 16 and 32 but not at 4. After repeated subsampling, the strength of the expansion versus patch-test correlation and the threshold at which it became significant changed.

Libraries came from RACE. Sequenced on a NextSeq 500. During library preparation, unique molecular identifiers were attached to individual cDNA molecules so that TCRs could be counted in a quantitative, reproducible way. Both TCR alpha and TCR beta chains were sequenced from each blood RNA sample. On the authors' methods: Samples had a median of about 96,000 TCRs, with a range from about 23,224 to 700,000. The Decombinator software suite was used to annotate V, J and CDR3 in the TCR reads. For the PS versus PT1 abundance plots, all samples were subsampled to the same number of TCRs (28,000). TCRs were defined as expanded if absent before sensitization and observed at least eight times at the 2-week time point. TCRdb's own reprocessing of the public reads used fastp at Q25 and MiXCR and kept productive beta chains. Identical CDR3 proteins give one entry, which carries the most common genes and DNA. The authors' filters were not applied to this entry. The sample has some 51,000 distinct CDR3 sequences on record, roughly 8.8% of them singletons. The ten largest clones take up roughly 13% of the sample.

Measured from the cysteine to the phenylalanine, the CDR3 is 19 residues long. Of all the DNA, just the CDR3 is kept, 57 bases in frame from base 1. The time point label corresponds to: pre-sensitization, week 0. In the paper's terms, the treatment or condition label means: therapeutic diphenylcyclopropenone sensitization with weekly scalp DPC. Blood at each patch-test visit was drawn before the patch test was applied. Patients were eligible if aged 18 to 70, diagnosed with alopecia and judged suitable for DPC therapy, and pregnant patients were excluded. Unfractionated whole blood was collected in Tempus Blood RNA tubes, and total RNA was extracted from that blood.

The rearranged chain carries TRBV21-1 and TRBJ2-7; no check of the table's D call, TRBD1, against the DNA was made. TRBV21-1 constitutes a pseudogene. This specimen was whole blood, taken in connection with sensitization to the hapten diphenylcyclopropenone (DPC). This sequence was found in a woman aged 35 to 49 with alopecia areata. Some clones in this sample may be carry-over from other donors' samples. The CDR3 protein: CASSSRTQGIMASFYEQYF. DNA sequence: TGTGCCAGCAGCTCCCGGACGCAGGGGATTATGGCTTCGTTCTACGAGCAGTACTTC.